Sequencing of this T cell receptor (beta chain) was carried out in a study of T cells expressing NK-cell markers. Looking at the study overall: Beta-chain profiling covered CD3+CD56+NKG2C+, CD3+CD56+NKG2C- and CD3+CD56-NKG2C+ sorted subsets. The study's findings and limits: Of CD8+ T cells, 1.0-7.0% belonged to dominant NKG2C+ clonotypes in six donors.

CDR1 is DFQATT, CDR2 SNEGSKA, per germline (reference sequence). This CDR3 contains 14 residues. Of note for this clonotype: Its target is unknown.

Synthesis of TCR beta cDNA relied on 5'RACE template switching carrying UMIs. Following a re-call of the 5' RACE reads, TCRdb has one entry per CDR3 protein and lacks DNA. The clone table shows 200,000 to 300,000 distinct CDR3 sequences, with the ten largest holding about 0.4%. Source material: blood T cells: a sorted CD56 or NKG2C T cell subset, CD4+ or CD8+ T cells, or bulk PBMC T cells (not recorded which). The rearrangement links TRBV20-1 to TRBJ1-1; TCRdb indicates TRBD1, and absent DNA this call remains unverified. The source of this sequence is a man aged 18 to 30 in good health. CDR3 loop: CSAYLQGGNTEAFF.